The clone carrying this T cell receptor beta chain was detected many times. Its specificity is not known. The second PCR ran about 6 to 12 cycles with a sample-barcoded 5' primer and J-beta primers. CDR3-containing paired-end reads numbered at least 2.5 million in each sample. One entry per CDR3 protein results from TCRdb running MiXCR on the 5' RACE reads. The sample consists of about 680,000 distinct CDR3 sequences, roughly 50% of them appearing once. These data are taken from a study of blood T cells in healthy people across ages. Study-wide context: About one barcoded beta molecule per two T cells was the capture yield of template switching. Overall study findings and caveats: Changes seen in expanded clonotypes were possibly confounded by donor CMV status left unknown.

Between the trimmed V and J ends, which lost 0 bases and 4 bases, there was a span of 14 bases. The CDR3 is 15 amino acids. The V gene's germline CDR1 is DFQATT and CDR2 SNEGSKA (reference sequence). The sample taken for sequencing was blood. The genes are TRBV20-1 and TRBJ2-3; no clear D gene. This TCR was recovered from a woman aged 55-75 years in good health. CDR3 amino acids: CSARDRQAVADTQYF. As DNA, the CDR3 is TGCAGTGCTAGAGATCGGCAGGCGGTCGCAGATACGCAGTATTTT.